Below, 6 T cell receptor beta chains from the same sample are listed, as sequenced in a study of beta chain features in type 1 diabetes. Findings of the study overall: Shortening of TCRB CDR3s, moderate but significant, appeared in all four CD4+ subsets of Type 1 diabetes patients.

Every isolated RNA sample was fully reverse transcribed, so sequencing captured expressed TCRB transcripts. Libraries were prepared by immunoSEQ multiplex PCR; TCRdb keeps only in-frame clonotypes and omits some of them. Among 300,000 to 450,000 clones, around 12% were seen once, and the ten largest hold 0.008% to 0.011%. These TCRs' antigens remain unknown. Sequencing was carried out using naive CD4+ T cells from blood. The receptors stem from a woman aged 18-30 years with type 1 diabetes.

In this sample, this clone turned up a few times. V is TRBV21-1 and J is TRBJ2-3; TRBD1 reflects the table's D call only, with no check against the DNA. TRBV21-1 is a pseudogene segment. This CDR3 is built from 18 residues. CDR3 loop: CASSRRTGNGPRTDTQYF. The CDR3 coding sequence is TGTGCCAGCAGCAGGCGGACAGGGAATGGGCCCCGCACAGATACGCAGTATTTT.

V gene TRBV5-1 combines with J gene TRBJ2-7; D unresolved. CDR1 SGHRS and CDR2 YFSETQ come from the germline V gene. This CDR3 is built from 11 residues. Between the trimmed V and J ends, which lost 3 bases and 4 bases, there was a span of 5 bases. The CDR3 sequence is CASSSNYEQYF. The CDR3 DNA reads as TGCGCCAGCAGCTCCAATTACGAGCAGTACTTC.

This clone showed up just a few times. The chain has TRBV7-2 and TRBJ2-1, with a weak D call TRBD2 (6 bases). The germline V and J ends were trimmed by 1 base and 0 bases, with 10 bases remaining between them. Germline V lookup: CDR1 SGHTA, CDR2 FQGNSA. The CDR3 has 16 residues. CDR3 region: CASSLGGTLSYNEQFF. CDR3 nucleotide sequence: TGTGCCAGCAGCTTAGGCGGGACTCTCTCCTACAATGAGCAGTTCTTC.

The chain employs TRBV5-1 and TRBJ2-3; 9 bases match TRBD2. Germline V gives CDR1 SGHRS, CDR2 YFSETQ. V lost 2 bases and J lost 4; bases outside the gene matches: 14. This CDR3 comprises 18 residues. The CDR3 DNA reads TGCGCCAGCAGCTTACGAGCGGGGGGCCCTCCGGTGGCAGATACGCAGTATTTT. Residues: CASSLRAGGPPVADTQYF.

This chain links TRBV6-6 with TRBJ2-1; no definite D call. Trimming pared 2 bases from V and 9 bases from J, leaving 5 bases between. Per the germline V gene, CDR1 is MNHNY and CDR2 is SVGAGI (reference sequence). This CDR3 comprises 11 residues. The CDR3, as DNA: TGTGCCAGCAGTTACGTCGGTGAGCAGTTCTTC. It specifies CASSYVGEQFF.

There are a few counts of this clone. The rearrangement joins TRBV9 to TRBJ1-6; 10 nucleotides agree with TRBD1. The V gene's germline CDR1 is SGDLS and CDR2 YYNGEE. The CDR3 covers 17 residues. Losses at the gene ends were 3 bases for V and 10 bases for J; bases not matched to a gene: 13. The CDR3 here is CASSGTPGQGILSPLHF. CDR3 DNA sequence: TGTGCCAGCAGCGGAACCCCGGGACAGGGGATCTTGTCACCCCTCCACTTT.